Below are 18 T cell receptor beta chains sequenced from a single sample in a study of T-cell memory formation after mild COVID-19. Each CDR3 protein is one row after TCRdb ran MiXCR on the 5' RACE reads. The table lists about 350,000 distinct CDR3 sequences, under 25% of them singletons. The sample comprised PBMCs or a T cell subset sorted from them (not recorded which). All receptors come from a man between 18 and 35 years old who had mild COVID-19 (a few samples of this study predate the infection). Cell type and time point are not known.

The rearrangement uses TRBV12-3 or TRBV12-4 and TRBJ2-2; 7 nucleotides match TRBD2. The length of the CDR3 is 11 residues. The junction had 4 bases not matched to a gene; V was cut back by 5 bases and J by 13 bases. The CDR3 sequence is CASSSGVGLFF. DNA for the CDR3: TGTGCCAGCAGTAGCGGGGTTGGGCTGTTTTTT.

Only a few counts were recorded for this clonotype. The genes are TRBV6-5 and TRBJ1-2, with D perhaps TRBD1 (5 bases). V lost 2 bases and J lost 8, with 12 bases in between. The CDR3 has 13 amino acids. Germline V gives CDR1 MNHEY, CDR2 SVGAGI. DNA of the CDR3: TGTGCCAGCAGTTACGGCGCGGGGCGCGGCTACACCTTC. Translated, it gives CASSYGAGRGYTF.

The chain couples TRBV28 to TRBJ1-1, with a possible D match to TRBD1 (6 bases). V lost 3 bases to trimming and J lost 7 bases, with 9 bases between them. From germline, CDR1 is MDHEN and CDR2 SYDVKM. This CDR3 has 12 amino acids. CDR3 loop: CASSFSRGEAFF. CDR3 in DNA: TGTGCCAGCAGTTTCTCCAGGGGTGAAGCTTTCTTT.

V is TRBV15 and J is TRBJ1-2, with D perhaps matching TRBD1 (6 bases). Germline V gene data show CDR1 as LNHNV and CDR2 as YYDKDF (reference sequence). With 8 bases removed from V and 0 bases from J, the gap between germline ends came to 13 bases. The CDR3 extends over 14 amino acids. This chain's CDR3 is CATAGQRANYGYTF. CDR3 nucleotides: TGTGCCACCGCTGGACAGCGCGCTAACTATGGCTACACCTTC.

The chain couples TRBV7-8 to TRBJ1-5; 9 bases fit TRBD1. This CDR3 is 16 amino acids long. Germline V gene data show CDR1 as SGHVS and CDR2 as FQNEAQ. J gave up 4 bases and V 4 bases, and 8 bases lay outside the gene matches. CDR3 amino acids: CASSSTTGGYNQPQHF. CDR3 nucleotide sequence: TGTGCCAGCAGCTCAACCACAGGGGGCTATAATCAGCCCCAGCATTTT.

This clonotype occurred many times. This chain connects TRBV7-2 to TRBJ1-2; 9 nucleotides line up with TRBD1. The CDR3 runs 13 residues. Per the germline V gene, CDR1 is SGHTA and CDR2 is FQGNSA. Trimming cost V 5 bases and J 8 bases; bases outside gene matches: 6. DNA of the CDR3: TGTGCCAGCAGCCGGGGACAGGGTCAGGGCTACACCTTC. It yields the protein CASSRGQGQGYTF. Drawing the rest from reference TRBV7-2 and TRBJ1-2, the complete variable domain is GAGVSQSPSNKVTEKGKDVELRCDPISGHTALYWYRQSLGQGLEFLIYFQGNSAPDKSGLPSDRFSAERTGGSVSTLTIQRTQQEDSAVYLCASSRGQGQGYTFGSGTRLTVV.

This chain uses TRBV7-3 with TRBJ2-5, with unresolved D. V was shortened by 2 bases and J by 6 bases, with 10 bases between the two germline ends. Germline-derived CDR1 and CDR2 are SGHTA and FQGTGA. The CDR3 runs to 13 residues. CDR3 sequence: CASSLGSMQTQYF. In nucleotides, the CDR3 is TGTGCCAGCAGCTTAGGAAGTATGCAGACCCAGTACTTC.

This clonotype came up a few times. CDR3: CASRLTGEYTEAFF. The CDR3 nucleotides are TGTGCCAGCAGGTTAACCGGGGAATACACTGAAGCTTTCTTT. This chain joins TRBV7-9 and TRBJ1-1; D gene unclear. This CDR3 contains 14 residues. V lost 6 bases to trimming and J lost 3 bases, with 14 bases between them. The germline CDR1 and CDR2 sequences are SEHNR and FQNEAQ (reference sequence).

This chain uses TRBV6-2 or TRBV6-3 with TRBJ2-5, with D perhaps TRBD2 (5 bases). The CDR3 totals 14 residues. The germline gives CDR1 MNHEY, CDR2 SVGEGT. Between the trimmed V and J ends, which lost 6 bases and 1 base, there was a span of 12 bases. CDR3: CASRKRRVQETQYF. In DNA, the CDR3 is TGTGCCAGCAGAAAACGGCGGGTCCAAGAGACCCAGTACTTC.

The chain recombines TRBV6-5 with TRBJ1-3; D remains unclear. The CDR3 has 15 amino acids. Germline V lookup: CDR1 MNHEY, CDR2 SVGAGI. Trimming shortened V by 3 bases and J by 0 bases, and 9 bases separated the two germline ends. The CDR3 reads CASSYRQVSGNTIYF. For the CDR3, the DNA is TGTGCCAGCAGTTATAGGCAGGTCTCTGGAAACACCATATATTTT.

This clonotype has just a few counts. The chain combines TRBV4-3 with TRBJ2-5, with 11 nucleotides matching TRBD2. This CDR3 is 17 amino acids long. The V segment lost 0 bases and the J segment 4 bases; nucleotides outside the gene matches: 7. Germline V gene lookup returns CDR1 LGHNA and CDR2 YSLEER. CDR3 sequence (DNA): TGCGCCAGCAGCCAAGATATCCCGACTAGCGGGGCAGAGACCCAGTACTTC. This gives the protein CASSQDIPTSGAETQYF.

The rearrangement links TRBV28 to TRBJ1-1; D uncertain. V was pared by 8 bases and J by 1 base, with 11 bases between. This CDR3 has 13 amino acids. Germline-derived CDR1 and CDR2 are MDHEN and SYDVKM. This chain's CDR3 is CASSRETNTEAFF. The CDR3 bases are TGTGCCAGCTCTAGAGAGACGAACACTGAAGCTTTCTTT.

V and J are TRBV25-1 and TRBJ1-6; a weak D match, TRBD1 (5 bases). Germline CDR1 and CDR2: MGHDK and SYGVNS. V was clipped by 3 bases and J by 7 bases, with 13 bases between them. CDR3 length equals 15 residues. DNA of the CDR3: TGTGCCAGCAGTGACCCGGGACTGCCGAATTCACCCCTCCACTTT. This codes for CASSDPGLPNSPLHF.

This clonotype occurred many times. The chain recombines TRBV10-3 with TRBJ2-2; D ambiguous. The CDR3 is 13 residues long. Trimming shortened V by 0 bases and J by 1 base, and 0 bases separated the two germline ends. Germline V lookup: CDR1 ENHRY, CDR2 SYGVKD. CDR3 sequence reads: CAISESNTGELFF. DNA of the CDR3: TGTGCCATCAGTGAGTCGAACACCGGGGAGCTGTTTTTT.

The table lists this clonotype with a few counts. The V gene is TRBV7-6, the J gene TRBJ2-1; 9 nucleotides align to TRBD2. Losses at the gene ends were 5 bases for V and 6 bases for J; bases not matched to a gene: 11. This CDR3 has 16 residues. Germline-derived CDR1 and CDR2 are SGHVS and FNYEAQ. For the CDR3, the DNA is TGTGCCAGCAGCCTCAGCTATGGACTAGCGTTCAATGAGCAGTTCTTC. This sequence encodes CASSLSYGLAFNEQFF.

This clonotype came up a few times. CDR3 nucleotide sequence: TGTGCCAGCACCCGTGGGGGGACTATTCAAGAGACCCAGTACTTC. It codes for CASTRGGTIQETQYF. The chain recombines TRBV11-1 with TRBJ2-5; 7 bases agree with TRBD2. Germline V gives CDR1 SGHAT, CDR2 FQDESV (reference sequence). The CDR3 is 15 amino acids. V lost 7 bases to trimming and J lost 2 bases; unmatched junction nucleotides: 10.

This clonotype occurred many times. The chain is built from TRBV7-9 and TRBJ1-1, with 8 positions matching TRBD1. The germline V gene has CDR1 SEHNR and CDR2 FQNEAQ (reference sequence). The CDR3 covers 15 residues. Trimming removed 2 bases from V and 1 base from J; junction bases left unmatched: 3. In DNA, the CDR3 is TGTGCCAGCAGCTTACGAGGACAGGGGAACACTGAAGCTTTCTTT. Translation gives CASSLRGQGNTEAFF.

The chain recombines TRBV6-5 with TRBJ1-1; D unresolved. The V and J ends lost 2 bases and 1 base respectively, with 14 bases between them. The CDR3 is made up of 16 amino acids. Germline CDR1 MNHEY, CDR2 SVGAGI. The DNA for the CDR3 is TGTGCCAGCAGTTACGGTGTAGGGCACAGGAACACTGAAGCTTTCTTT. Translating gives CASSYGVGHRNTEAFF.